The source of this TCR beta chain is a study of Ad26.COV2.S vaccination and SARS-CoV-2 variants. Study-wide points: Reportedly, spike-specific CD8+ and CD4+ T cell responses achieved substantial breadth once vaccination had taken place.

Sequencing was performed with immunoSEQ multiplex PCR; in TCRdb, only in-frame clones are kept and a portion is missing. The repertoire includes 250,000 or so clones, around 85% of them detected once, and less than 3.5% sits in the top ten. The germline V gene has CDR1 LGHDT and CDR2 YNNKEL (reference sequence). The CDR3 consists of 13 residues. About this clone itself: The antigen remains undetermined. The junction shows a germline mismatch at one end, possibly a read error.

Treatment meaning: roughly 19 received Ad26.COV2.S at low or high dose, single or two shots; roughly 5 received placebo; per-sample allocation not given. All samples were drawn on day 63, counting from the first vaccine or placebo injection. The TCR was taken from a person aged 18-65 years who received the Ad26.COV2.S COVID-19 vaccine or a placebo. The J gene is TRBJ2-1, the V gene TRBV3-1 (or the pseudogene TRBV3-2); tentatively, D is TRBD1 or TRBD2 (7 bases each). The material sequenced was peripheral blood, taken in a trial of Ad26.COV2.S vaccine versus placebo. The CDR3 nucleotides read TGTGCCAGCAGCCAACACCAGGGGGGGCCCCTTATCTTC. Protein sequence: CASSQHQGGPLIF.